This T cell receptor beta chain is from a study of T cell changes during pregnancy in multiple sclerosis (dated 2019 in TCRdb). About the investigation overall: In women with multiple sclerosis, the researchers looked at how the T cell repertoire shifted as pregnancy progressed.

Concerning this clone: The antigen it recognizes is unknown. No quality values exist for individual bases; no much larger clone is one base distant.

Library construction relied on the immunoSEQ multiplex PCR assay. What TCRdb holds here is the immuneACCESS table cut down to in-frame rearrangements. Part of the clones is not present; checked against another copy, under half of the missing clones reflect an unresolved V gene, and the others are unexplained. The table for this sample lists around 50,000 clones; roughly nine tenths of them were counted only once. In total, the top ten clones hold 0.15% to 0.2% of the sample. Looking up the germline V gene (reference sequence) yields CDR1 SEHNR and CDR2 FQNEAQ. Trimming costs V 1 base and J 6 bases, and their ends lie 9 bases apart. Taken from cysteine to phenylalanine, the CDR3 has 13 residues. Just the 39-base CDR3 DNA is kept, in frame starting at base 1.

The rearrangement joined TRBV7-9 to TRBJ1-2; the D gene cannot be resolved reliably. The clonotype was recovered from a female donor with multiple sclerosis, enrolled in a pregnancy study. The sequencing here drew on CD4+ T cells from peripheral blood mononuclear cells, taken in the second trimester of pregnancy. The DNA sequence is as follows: TGTGCCAGCAGCTTAGGGTGGGAGAATGGCTACACCTTC. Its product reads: CASSLGWENGYTF. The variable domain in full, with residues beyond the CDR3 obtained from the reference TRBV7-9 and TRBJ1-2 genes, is DTGVSQNPRHKITKRGQNVTFRCDPISEHNRLYWYRQTLGQGPEFLTYFQNEAQLEKSRLLSDRFSAERPKGSFSTLEIQRTEQGDSAMYLCASSLGWENGYTFGSGTRLTVV.